Detailed here is one T cell receptor beta chain. Its target is unknown. These data belong to a study of follicular helper T cells after annual influenza vaccination. About the research overall: Days 0, 7 and 28 post-vaccination were the blood draw times. Whole-study findings and limits: Rare clonotypes were missed; only about 8.5-20% of cells gave TCRB.

The time point here: 2013-2014 season, 7 days after vaccination. CDR3 length equals 17 residues. The V gene lost 2 bases and the J gene lost 3 bases, with 17 bases spanning the gap. Germline V gene data show CDR1 as SGHTA and CDR2 as FQGNSA. TCRB sequencing was done at Survey resolution level. Here immunoSEQ multiplex PCR was the method, and the copy in TCRdb shows in-frame clones only, minus some. The sample carries roughly 9,900 clones, 84% recorded once. This TCR derives from an adult who received the influenza vaccine. Sequenced here: CXCR5- memory CD4+ T cells sorted from blood, sampled 7 days after influenza vaccination. The V and J genes are TRBV7-2 and TRBJ1-5; D is perhaps TRBD1 (5 bases). The CDR3 sequence is CASSLSLGDPFNQPQHF. The DNA for the CDR3 is TGTGCCAGCAGCTTAAGTTTAGGGGACCCGTTCAATCAGCCCCAGCATTTT.